Listed below are T cell receptor beta chains from one sample, sequenced in a study of shared clonotypes between healthy human individuals. Repertoires were generated with immunoSEQ multiplex PCR, while TCRdb's copy carries only in-frame clones and drops some. Found here are about 550,000 clones, roughly 95% of them singletons; the top ten hold roughly 0.1%. Sequenced material: naive CD8+ T cells sorted from blood. The receptors were gathered from a woman in her twenties or thirties in good health. Both conserved end residues are part of each CDR3. D genes are given only for firm matches.

TRBV14,16,-,TRBJ2-5,TGTGCCAGCAGCCAAGATGAGGGGCCAGGTCGGGAGACCCAGTACTTC,CASSQDEGPGRETQYF
TRBV13,16,TRBD2,TRBJ2-1,TGTGCCAGCAGCCCCACGCCGGGACTAGCTTACAATGAGCAGTTCTTC,CASSPTPGLAYNEQFF
TRBV13,13,-,TRBJ1-5,TGTGCCAGCAGCTTAGGGGCCGATCAGCCCCAGCATTTT,CASSLGADQPQHF
TRBV6-5,15,-,TRBJ1-4,TGTGCCAGCGGCCCAGTTGGCGCAACTAATGAAAAACTGTTTTTT,CASGPVGATNEKLFF
TRBV14,16,TRBD2,TRBJ2-1,TGTGCCAGCAGCCCCAAACTCAGCGGGAGGGACAATGAGCAGTTCTTC,CASSPKLSGRDNEQFF
TRBV5-1,14,-,TRBJ2-7,TGCGCCAGCAGCTTGGCCTCTGGCGCCTACGAGCAGTACTTC,CASSLASGAYEQYF
TRBV14,16,-,TRBJ1-2,TGTGCCAGCAGCCAGAAACCGAGAAGCGCTAACTATGGCTACACCTTC,CASSQKPRSANYGYTF
TRBV5-4,13,-,TRBJ1-1,TGTGCCAGCAGCTTGGTGGGGCTTCGGGTGGCTTTCTTT,CASSLVGLRVAFF
TRBV19,16,-,TRBJ1-4,TGTGCCAGTAGTATCGGCCCGCCGCTCCCGGGAGAAAAACTGTTTTTT,CASSIGPPLPGEKLFF
TRBV28,15,TRBD1,TRBJ2-7,TGTGCCAGCAGACCTCCGGGACAGGGGCTAGCCGAGCAGTACTTC,CASRPPGQGLAEQYF
TRBV5-4,13,-,TRBJ2-3,TGTGCCAGCAGCTTGTACTCAAAGGATACGCAGTATTTT,CASSLYSKDTQYF
TRBV7-9,13,-,TRBJ2-1,TGTGCCAGCAGCTTAGCGTTGACCGATATAAGGTTCTTC,CASSLALTDIRFF
TRBV2,14,-,TRBJ2-1,TGTGCCAGCAAAGACGATAGCTCCTACAATGAGCAGTTCTTC,CASKDDSSYNEQFF
TRBV5-6,12,-,TRBJ2-1,TGTGCCAGCAGCTGGGGAAACAATGAGCAGTTCTTC,CASSWGNNEQFF
TRBV4-1,15,-,TRBJ2-7,TGCGCCAGCAGCCAAGATTGGGGACGGCCCTACGAGCAGTACTTC,CASSQDWGRPYEQYF
TRBV27,15,-,TRBJ2-1,TGTGCCAGCAGTTTAGACTGGAGCTCCTACAATGAGCAGTTCTTC,CASSLDWSSYNEQFF
TRBV15,17,TRBD1,TRBJ2-2,TGTGCCACCAGCAGAGATGTAGGACAGGAAAACACCGGGGAGCTGTTTTTT,CATSRDVGQENTGELFF
TRBV6-5,16,-,TRBJ2-2,TGTGCCAGCAGTTACTATCCAGGGGAGACCACCGGGGAGCTGTTTTTT,CASSYYPGETTGELFF
TRBV28,14,TRBD2,TRBJ2-2,TGTGCCAGCAGTACCCGACTAGCTTCGGGGGAGCTGTTTTTT,CASSTRLASGELFF
TRBV6-1,15,-,TRBJ2-5,TGTGCCAGCAGTGAGATTAAGTTGGGGCGGGAGACCCAGTACTTC,CASSEIKLGRETQYF
TRBV5-7,14,TRBD1,TRBJ1-1,TGTGCCAGCAGCCTCAGGGGGGCTTACACTGAAGCTTTCTTT,CASSLRGAYTEAFF
TRBV9,17,-,TRBJ2-1,TGTGCCAGCAGCGTAGGACTTCGTAGCGGAGTCTACAATGAGCAGTTCTTC,CASSVGLRSGVYNEQFF
TRBV13,12,-,TRBJ2-5,TGTGCCAGCAGCTTAGAACCTTCGACCCAGTACTTC,CASSLEPSTQYF
TRBV7-9,12,-,TRBJ2-7,TGTGCCAGCAGCTGGGGGTCCTACGAGCAGTACTTC,CASSWGSYEQYF
TRBV5-6,13,-,TRBJ1-2,TGTGCCAGCAGCTTGGGTGCAGGAGGCGGCTACACCTTC,CASSLGAGGGYTF
TRBV9,13,-,TRBJ2-1,TGTGCCAGCAGCGTAGAATGGGGGCACGAGCAGTTCTTC,CASSVEWGHEQFF
TRBV7-3,15,-,TRBJ2-2,TGTGCCAGCACCTTCCAGGGTAGCGGCACCGGGGAGCTGTTTTTT,CASTFQGSGTGELFF
TRBV7-8,17,TRBD2,TRBJ2-2,TGTGCCAGCAGCTCCGGACTAGCGGGAATGGGCACCGGGGAGCTGTTTTTT,CASSSGLAGMGTGELFF
TRBV5-1,19,TRBD2,TRBJ2-4,TGCGCCAGCAGCGCCGGGACTAGCGTTTCTTCAGGAGGCAAAAACATTCAGTACTTC,CASSAGTSVSSGGKNIQYF
TRBV29-1,12,-,TRBJ2-3,TGCAGCGTTGACTGGTTGTCAGATACGCAGTATTTT,CSVDWLSDTQYF
TRBV7-6,15,-,TRBJ2-1,TGTGCCAGCAGCTTGGTCTTGGCCACCTACAATGAGCAGTTCTTC,CASSLVLATYNEQFF
TRBV7-9,13,-,TRBJ2-2,TGTGCCAGCAGCTTAGTGGCGGCCGGGGAGCTGTTTTTT,CASSLVAAGELFF